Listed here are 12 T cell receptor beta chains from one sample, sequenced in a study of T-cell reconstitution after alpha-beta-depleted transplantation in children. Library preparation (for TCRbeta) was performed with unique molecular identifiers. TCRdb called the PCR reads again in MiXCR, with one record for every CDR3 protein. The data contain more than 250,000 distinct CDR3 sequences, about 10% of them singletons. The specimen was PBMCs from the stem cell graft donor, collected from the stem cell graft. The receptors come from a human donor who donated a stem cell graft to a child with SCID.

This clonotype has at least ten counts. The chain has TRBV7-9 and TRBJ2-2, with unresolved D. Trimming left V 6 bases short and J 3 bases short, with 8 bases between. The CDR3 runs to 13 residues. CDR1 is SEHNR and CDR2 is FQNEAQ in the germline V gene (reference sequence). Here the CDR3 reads CASSLRDTGELFF. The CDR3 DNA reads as TGTGCCAGCAGTTTACGGGACACCGGGGAGCTGTTTTTT.

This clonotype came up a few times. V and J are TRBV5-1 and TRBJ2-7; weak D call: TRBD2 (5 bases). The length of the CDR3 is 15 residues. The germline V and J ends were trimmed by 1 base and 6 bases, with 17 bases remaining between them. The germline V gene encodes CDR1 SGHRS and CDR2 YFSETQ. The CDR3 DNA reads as TGCGCCAGCAGCTTGTACTCACCCAACCGGGGCGAGCAGTACTTC. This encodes CASSLYSPNRGEQYF.

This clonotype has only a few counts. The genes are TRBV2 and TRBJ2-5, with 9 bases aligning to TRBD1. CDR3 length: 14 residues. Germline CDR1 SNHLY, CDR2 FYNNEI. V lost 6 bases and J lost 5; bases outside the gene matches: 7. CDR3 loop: CASSADRGSETQYF. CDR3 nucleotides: TGTGCCAGCAGCGCGGACAGGGGCAGTGAGACCCAGTACTTC.

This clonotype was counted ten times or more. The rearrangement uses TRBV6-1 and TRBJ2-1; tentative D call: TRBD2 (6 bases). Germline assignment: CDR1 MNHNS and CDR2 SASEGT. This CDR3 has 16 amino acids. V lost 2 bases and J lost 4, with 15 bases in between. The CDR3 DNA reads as TGTGCCAGCAGTGAACGAGACGGGAGCAGATACAATGAGCAGTTCTTC. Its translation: CASSERDGSRYNEQFF.

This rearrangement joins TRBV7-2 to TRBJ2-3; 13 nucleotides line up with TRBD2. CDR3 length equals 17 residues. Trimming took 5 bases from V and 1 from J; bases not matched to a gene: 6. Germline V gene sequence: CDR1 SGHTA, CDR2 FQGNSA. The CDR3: CASSIYGLAGGTDTQYF. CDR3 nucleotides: TGTGCCAGCAGCATCTACGGACTAGCGGGGGGCACAGATACGCAGTATTTT.

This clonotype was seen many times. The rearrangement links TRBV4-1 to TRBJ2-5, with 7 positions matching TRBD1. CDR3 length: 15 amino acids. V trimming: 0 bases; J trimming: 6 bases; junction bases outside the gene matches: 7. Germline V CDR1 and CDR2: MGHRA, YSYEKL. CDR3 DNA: TGCGCCAGCAGCCAAGACAGGGGGAAGTTGAAGACCCAGTACTTC. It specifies CASSQDRGKLKTQYF.

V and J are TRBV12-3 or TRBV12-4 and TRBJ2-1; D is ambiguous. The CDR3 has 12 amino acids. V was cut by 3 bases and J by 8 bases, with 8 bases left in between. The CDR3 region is CASSFPVDEQFF. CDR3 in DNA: TGTGCCAGCAGTTTTCCGGTGGATGAGCAGTTCTTC.

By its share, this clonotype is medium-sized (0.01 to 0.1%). The chain's CDR3 is CASSFSSSYNEQFF. The DNA of the CDR3 is TGTGCCAGCAGCTTCTCCAGCTCCTACAATGAGCAGTTCTTC. The rearrangement joins TRBV7-9 to TRBJ2-1; D not certain. V was pared by 3 bases and J by 0 bases, with 6 bases between. This CDR3 region has 14 residues. Germline-derived CDR1 and CDR2 are SEHNR and FQNEAQ (reference sequence).

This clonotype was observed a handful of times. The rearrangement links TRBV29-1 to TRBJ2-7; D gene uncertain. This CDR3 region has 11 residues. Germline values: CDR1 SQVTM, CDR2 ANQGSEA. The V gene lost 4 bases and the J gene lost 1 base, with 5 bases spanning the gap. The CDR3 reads CSVAKSYEQYF. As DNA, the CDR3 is TGCAGCGTTGCGAAGTCCTACGAGCAGTACTTC.

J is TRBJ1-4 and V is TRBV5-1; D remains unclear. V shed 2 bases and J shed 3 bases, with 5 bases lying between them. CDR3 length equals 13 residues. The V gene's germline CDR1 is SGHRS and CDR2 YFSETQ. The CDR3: CASSFTSNEKLFF. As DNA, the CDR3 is TGCGCCAGCAGCTTTACGTCTAATGAAAAACTGTTTTTT. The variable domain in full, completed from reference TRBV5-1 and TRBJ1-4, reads KAGVTQTPRYLIKTRGQQVTLSCSPISGHRSVSWYQQTPGQGLQFLFEYFSETQRNKGNFPGRFSGRQFSNSRSEMNVSTLELGDSALYLCASSFTSNEKLFFGSGTQLSVL.

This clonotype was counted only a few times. The CDR3 DNA sequence: TGTGCCAGCAGCGAGGCAACAAGGACCTACGAGCAGTACTTC. This gives the protein CASSEATRTYEQYF. The V and J genes are TRBV7-9 and TRBJ2-7; D remains ambiguous. Germline loops: CDR1 SEHNR, CDR2 FQNEAQ (reference sequence). The germline V and J ends were trimmed by 5 bases and 2 bases, with 13 bases remaining between them. The length of the CDR3 is 14 residues.

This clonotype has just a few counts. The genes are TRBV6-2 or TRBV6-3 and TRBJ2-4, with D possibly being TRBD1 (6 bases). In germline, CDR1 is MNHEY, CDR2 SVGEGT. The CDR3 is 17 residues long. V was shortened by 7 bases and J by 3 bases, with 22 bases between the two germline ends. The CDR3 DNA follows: TGTGCCAGCAATACCAACAGGGATCGCTCTGGCAAAAACATTCAGTACTTC. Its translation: CASNTNRDRSGKNIQYF.